The following is a T cell receptor (beta chain) sequence with its context. This entry belongs to a study of PD-L1 blockade in urothelial cancer. CDR3 size: 13 residues. Deletions cut 3 bases from V and 1 base from J, with 6 bases between. Per germline, CDR1 KGHSH and CDR2 LQKENI. The time point denotes: pretreatment peripheral blood. Profiling relied on immunoSEQ multiplex PCR, and the TCRdb table lists in-frame clones only, not all of them. The profile shows 95,000 or so clones, around 86% of them singletons. This TCR came from a man in his 60s with urothelial cancer. The gene calls are TRBV18 and TRBJ2-5, with TRBD1 as a possible D gene (6 bases). The material sequenced was PBMCs, taken around atezolizumab (anti-PD-L1) treatment. CDR3 nucleotides: TGTGCCAGCTCACCGGGGGCCCAAGAGACCCAGTACTTC. It is translated as CASSPGAQETQYF. Combining the CDR3 with reference TRBV18 and TRBJ2-5 gives the whole variable domain NAGVMQNPRHLVRRRGQEARLRCSPMKGHSHVYWYRQLPEEGLKFMVYLQKENIIDESGMPKERFSAEFPKEGPSILRIQQVVRGDSAAYFCASSPGAQETQYFGPGTRLLVL.